The clone carrying this T cell receptor beta chain occurred once. The antigen remains undetermined. The study sampled nominally healthy donors, though unrecorded immune exposures were likely. These data are taken from a study of cytomegalovirus exposure and HLA in healthy donors. Germline assignment: CDR1 LNHDA and CDR2 SQIVND (reference sequence). V lost 4 bases, J lost 3 bases, and 13 bases lay in between. There are 15 residues in the CDR3. PCR employed 60 Vbeta and 13 Jbeta primers. Libraries were prepared by immunoSEQ multiplex PCR; TCRdb keeps only in-frame clonotypes and omits some of them. The table lists under 80,000 clones, around 67% of them singletons. Regarding the study as a whole: TCR beta chains numbering more than 150 were designated cytomegalovirus-associated. A later analysis by the authors found several of the most significant clusters apparently linked to common viral pathogens.

The sequence came from a woman aged 25 to 39 in good health and CMV-seronegative. Input material: PBMCs. The V call is TRBV19, the J call TRBJ1-5, with TRBD1 as a possible D gene (5 bases). In nucleotides, the CDR3 is TGTGCCAGTAGTAGGTCAGGGCAGCTCAATCAGCCCCAGCATTTT. Translated, it gives CASSRSGQLNQPQHF. Full variable domain (rest looked up from reference TRBV19 and TRBJ1-5): DGGITQSPKYLFRKEGQNVTLSCEQNLNHDAMYWYRQDPGQGLRLIYYSQIVNDFQKGDIAEGYSVSREKKESFPLTVTSAQKNPTAFYLCASSRSGQLNQPQHFGDGTRLSIL.